These T cell receptor beta chains were read from a single sample in a study of a mutant IDH1 vaccine in newly diagnosed glioma. Measured with immunoSEQ multiplex PCR; TCRdb has only the in-frame clones, and not every one. The sample lists about 98,000 clones, approximately 90% occurring once. Sequencing used PBMCs, obtained from a glioma patient treated with radiotherapy, temozolomide or both. All receptors derive from a woman aged 45 to 65 with glioma. Each CDR3 is given with its conserved first and last residue. D genes are given only for firm matches. Size is omitted from some rows. Given values are once, few, many or a class for expanded clones.

V gene	J gene	D gene	clone size	CDR3 protein	CDR3 DNA
TRBV7-9	TRBJ2-3	.	.	CASRTSLGQPEDTQYF	TGTGCCAGCCGAACTTCTCTCGGGCAGCCTGAAGATACGCAGTATTTT
TRBV14	TRBJ1-2	.	once	CASSHRRGTGLSYTF	TGTGCCAGCAGCCATCGAAGGGGAACAGGGTTAAGCTACACCTTC
TRBV4-1	TRBJ2-5	.	.	CASSQDPSQETQYF	TGCGCCAGCAGCCAAGACCCGTCACAAGAGACCCAGTACTTC
TRBV2	TRBJ2-7	.	.	CASLFEGGSYEQYF	TGTGCCAGCCTCTTCGAGGGGGGCTCCTACGAGCAGTACTTC
TRBV7-9	TRBJ2-2	.	.	CASSLASAAGELFF	TGTGCCAGCAGCTTAGCCTCGGCGGCCGGGGAGCTGTTTTTT
TRBV9	TRBJ2-7	TRBD1	once	CAPGPQPGQGMKHYEQYF	TGTGCCCCCGGCCCCCAACCGGGACAGGGGATGAAACACTACGAGCAGTACTTC
TRBV9	TRBJ2-2	TRBD1	.	CASSVRTGDTGELFF	TGTGCCAGCAGCGTGCGGACAGGTGACACCGGGGAGCTGTTTTTT
TRBV19	TRBJ1-1	.	.	CASSIVGMNTEAFF	TGTGCCAGTAGTATAGTGGGTATGAACACTGAAGCTTTCTTT
TRBV10-3	TRBJ2-1	TRBD1	.	CAIGAGGGFRNEQFF	TGTGCCATCGGGGCAGGGGGCGGCTTTAGGAATGAGCAGTTCTTC
TRBV7-3	TRBJ2-1	.	once	CASSSDSNEQFF	TGTGCCAGCAGCTCCGACTCCAATGAGCAGTTCTTC
TRBV18	TRBJ1-1	.	.	CASSPLRDTEAFF	TGTGCCAGCTCACCACTCAGGGATACTGAAGCTTTCTTT
TRBV19	TRBJ2-7	.	.	CASSMSSPYEQYF	TGTGCCAGTAGTATGTCCAGCCCCTACGAGCAGTACTTC
TRBV18	TRBJ2-7	TRBD2	.	CASSPGTSGPLGEQYF	TGTGCCAGCTCACCGGGGACTAGCGGTCCCCTAGGGGAGCAGTACTTC
TRBV27	TRBJ2-1	TRBD1	.	CASRDGQGIYNEQFF	TGTGCCAGCAGAGACGGACAGGGGATATACAATGAGCAGTTCTTC
TRBV2	TRBJ2-5	TRBD1	.	CASSRDSQETQYF	TGTGCCAGCAGTAGGGACAGCCAAGAGACCCAGTACTTC
TRBV28	TRBJ2-7	TRBD1	few	CASSLWGVQGAKHEQYF	TGTGCCAGCAGTTTATGGGGAGTACAGGGGGCAAAGCACGAGCAGTACTTC
TRBV14	TRBJ2-7	.	.	CASSQTLGFGEQYF	TGTGCCAGCAGCCAAACGTTGGGATTCGGGGAGCAGTACTTC
TRBV4-1	TRBJ1-4	TRBD1	.	CASSQVAGGNEKLFF	TGCGCCAGCAGCCAAGTGGCAGGGGGGAATGAAAAACTGTTTTTT
TRBV5-5	TRBJ1-2	.	.	CASSPRGGDGYTF	TGTGCCAGCAGCCCCAGGGGAGGGGATGGCTACACCTTC
TRBV5-5	TRBJ1-5	.	.	CASSLGAGQPQHF	TGTGCCAGCAGCTTGGGGGCAGGTCAGCCCCAGCATTTT
TRBV6-6	TRBJ1-3	.	.	CASSALGNTIYF	TGTGCCAGCAGTGCATTGGGAAACACCATATATTTT
TRBV7-8	TRBJ2-4	TRBD2	.	CASSQLAGARVGNIQYF	TGTGCCAGCAGCCAACTAGCGGGAGCGAGGGTGGGAAACATTCAGTACTTC
TRBV4-2	TRBJ2-5	TRBD2	.	CASSPASGTSGRKTQYF	TGTGCCAGCAGCCCGGCCTCCGGGACTAGCGGGAGAAAGACCCAGTACTTC
TRBV10-3	TRBJ2-3	TRBD2	.	CAISDRAGGLDTQYF	TGTGCCATCAGTGATCGAGCGGGAGGTTTAGATACGCAGTATTTT
TRBV28	TRBJ1-2	.	.	CASSLSSYGYTF	TGTGCCAGCAGTTTGTCCTCCTATGGCTACACCTTC
TRBV11-2	TRBJ1-2	TRBD1	.	CASSVGTGRYGYTF	TGTGCCAGCAGCGTCGGGACAGGGCGTTATGGCTACACCTTC
TRBV9	TRBJ2-5	.	.	CASSVAPQETQYF	TGTGCCAGCAGCGTAGCTCCGCAAGAGACCCAGTACTTC
TRBV2	TRBJ1-5	.	.	CASKTVARGDNQPQHF	TGTGCCAGCAAAACGGTCGCGAGGGGCGACAATCAGCCCCAGCATTTT